These T cell receptor beta chains were read from a single sample in a study of neurological immune-mediated disorders. Via MiXCR, TCRdb re-called the 5' RACE reads, giving one row per CDR3 protein. The sample records roughly 62,000 distinct CDR3 sequences, around 3.8% being singletons. Sequenced material: PBMCs. The receptors were gathered from a woman aged 45 to 65 with multiple sclerosis. Both conserved end residues are part of each CDR3. D genes are given only for firm matches.

d_call: TRBD1; cdr3_length: 15; j_call: TRBJ1-2; v_call: TRBV20-1; cdr3_aa: CSARDTRGLNYGYTF
d_call: NA; cdr3_length: 15; j_call: TRBJ2-3; v_call: TRBV5-1; cdr3_aa: CASSLAGTAVDTQYF
d_call: TRBD2; cdr3_length: 16; j_call: TRBJ2-2; v_call: TRBV25-1; cdr3_aa: CASSSGLAKGTGELFF
d_call: NA; cdr3_length: 15; j_call: TRBJ1-1; v_call: TRBV11-3; cdr3_aa: CASSLSDSRDTEAFF
d_call: TRBD1; cdr3_length: 15; j_call: TRBJ2-2; v_call: TRBV7-2; cdr3_aa: CASSLGTGGIGELFF
d_call: TRBD1; cdr3_length: 15; j_call: TRBJ1-2; v_call: TRBV6-5; cdr3_aa: CASSGGGQSNAGYTF
d_call: NA; cdr3_length: 13; j_call: TRBJ2-5; v_call: TRBV20-1; cdr3_aa: CSARRTHQETQYF
d_call: NA; cdr3_length: 14; j_call: TRBJ2-3; v_call: TRBV4-3; cdr3_aa: CASSQVSGPDTQYF
d_call: NA; cdr3_length: 12; j_call: TRBJ2-3; v_call: TRBV20-1; cdr3_aa: CSARGVGDTQYF
d_call: TRBD1; cdr3_length: 14; j_call: TRBJ2-5; v_call: TRBV7-2; cdr3_aa: CASSKWTGEETQYF
d_call: NA; cdr3_length: 16; j_call: TRBJ2-1; v_call: TRBV7-9; cdr3_aa: CASSAPTASSYNEQFF
d_call: TRBD2; cdr3_length: 15; j_call: TRBJ2-3; v_call: TRBV20-1; cdr3_aa: CSASSGTSRTDTQYF
d_call: NA; cdr3_length: 14; j_call: TRBJ2-3; v_call: TRBV5-1; cdr3_aa: CASSLTGRADTQYF
d_call: TRBD1; cdr3_length: 17; j_call: TRBJ2-7; v_call: TRBV5-1; cdr3_aa: CASSPEVRTGGYHEQYF
d_call: TRBD1; cdr3_length: 16; j_call: TRBJ2-6; v_call: TRBV4-3; cdr3_aa: CASAGQVASGANVLTF
d_call: NA; cdr3_length: 14; j_call: TRBJ1-2; v_call: TRBV5-1; cdr3_aa: CASSPTVEGYGYTF
d_call: NA; cdr3_length: 16; j_call: TRBJ2-2; v_call: TRBV5-1; cdr3_aa: CASSPAVGAVTGELFF
d_call: NA; cdr3_length: 15; j_call: TRBJ2-3; v_call: TRBV5-1; cdr3_aa: CASSFVGSFTDTQYF
d_call: NA; cdr3_length: 14; j_call: TRBJ2-5; v_call: TRBV11-2; cdr3_aa: CASSYPGARETQYF
d_call: NA; cdr3_length: 13; j_call: TRBJ1-1; v_call: TRBV9; cdr3_aa: CASSVRGWTEAFF
d_call: NA; cdr3_length: 12; j_call: TRBJ2-2; v_call: TRBV5-1; cdr3_aa: CASAVESGELFF
d_call: NA; cdr3_length: 14; j_call: TRBJ2-2; v_call: TRBV12-3/TRBV12-4; cdr3_aa: CASRAGAQAGELFF
d_call: NA; cdr3_length: 15; j_call: TRBJ1-3; v_call: TRBV7-8; cdr3_aa: CASSLDGNSGNTIYF
d_call: TRBD1; cdr3_length: 14; j_call: TRBJ1-5; v_call: TRBV10-3; cdr3_aa: CAISRDSKNQPQNF
d_call: NA; cdr3_length: 13; j_call: TRBJ1-5; v_call: TRBV5-1; cdr3_aa: CASSLTGNQPQNF
d_call: TRBD2; cdr3_length: 13; j_call: TRBJ2-7; v_call: TRBV20-1; cdr3_aa: CSAAREPSYEQYF
d_call: NA; cdr3_length: 15; j_call: TRBJ1-1; v_call: TRBV2; cdr3_aa: CASSEMGLLNTEAFF
d_call: NA; cdr3_length: 15; j_call: TRBJ2-5; v_call: TRBV7-2; cdr3_aa: CASSPKTWTQETQYF
d_call: NA; cdr3_length: 13; j_call: TRBJ2-2; v_call: TRBV10-3; cdr3_aa: CAISPRETGELFF
d_call: TRBD2; cdr3_length: 15; j_call: TRBJ2-1; v_call: TRBV7-2; cdr3_aa: CASSLSGRAENEQFF
d_call: NA; cdr3_length: 15; j_call: TRBJ1-5; v_call: TRBV5-1; cdr3_aa: CASSLEPGDHQPQNF
d_call: NA; cdr3_length: 11; j_call: TRBJ1-5; v_call: TRBV20-1; cdr3_aa: CSAGSNQPQHF
d_call: NA; cdr3_length: 14; j_call: TRBJ2-1; v_call: TRBV28; cdr3_aa: CASSWPGRQNEQFF
d_call: TRBD1; cdr3_length: 15; j_call: TRBJ1-1; v_call: TRBV29-1; cdr3_aa: CSVSETGALNTEAFF
d_call: TRBD2; cdr3_length: 13; j_call: TRBJ2-7; v_call: TRBV29-1; cdr3_aa: CSASLAGVGEQYF
d_call: NA; cdr3_length: 13; j_call: TRBJ2-2; v_call: TRBV7-8; cdr3_aa: CASSLWRTGELFF
d_call: TRBD1; cdr3_length: 15; j_call: TRBJ2-5; v_call: TRBV7-2; cdr3_aa: CASSLAGTGTETQYF
d_call: NA; cdr3_length: 14; j_call: TRBJ2-1; v_call: TRBV5-1; cdr3_aa: CASSLVIDGNEQFF
d_call: NA; cdr3_length: 14; j_call: TRBJ2-3; v_call: TRBV27; cdr3_aa: CASTRTPETDTQYF
d_call: NA; cdr3_length: 14; j_call: TRBJ2-2; v_call: TRBV7-2; cdr3_aa: CASSLARSTGELFF
d_call: NA; cdr3_length: 13; j_call: TRBJ2-7; v_call: TRBV5-6; cdr3_aa: CASSLIDPYEQYF
d_call: NA; cdr3_length: 14; j_call: TRBJ2-2; v_call: TRBV18; cdr3_aa: CASSPARGAGELFF
d_call: NA; cdr3_length: 15; j_call: TRBJ2-5; v_call: TRBV6-5; cdr3_aa: CASSNGPGRQETQYF
d_call: NA; cdr3_length: 14; j_call: TRBJ2-3; v_call: TRBV21-1; cdr3_aa: CASSIDSPTDTQYF
d_call: TRBD2; cdr3_length: 13; j_call: TRBJ2-1; v_call: TRBV9; cdr3_aa: CASSVAPGGEQFF
d_call: NA; cdr3_length: 14; j_call: TRBJ1-4; v_call: TRBV24-1; cdr3_aa: CATSGGPPNEKLFF
d_call: TRBD2; cdr3_length: 15; j_call: TRBJ2-5; v_call: TRBV20-1; cdr3_aa: CSAIPYRGEAGTQYF
d_call: NA; cdr3_length: 13; j_call: TRBJ2-2; v_call: TRBV20-1; cdr3_aa: CSASGMGSGELFF
d_call: TRBD1; cdr3_length: 12; j_call: TRBJ1-1; v_call: TRBV20-1; cdr3_aa: CSVGQGSTEAFF
d_call: TRBD2; cdr3_length: 16; j_call: TRBJ2-2; v_call: TRBV24-1; cdr3_aa: CATSGEGTGNTGELFF
d_call: NA; cdr3_length: 14; j_call: TRBJ2-7; v_call: TRBV6-6; cdr3_aa: CASSEGGMNYEQYF
d_call: NA; cdr3_length: 16; j_call: TRBJ2-5; v_call: TRBV5-1; cdr3_aa: CASSLLSSRGQETQYF
d_call: NA; cdr3_length: 13; j_call: TRBJ1-2; v_call: TRBV4-3; cdr3_aa: CASSQGGGDGYTF
d_call: NA; cdr3_length: 13; j_call: TRBJ2-2; v_call: TRBV15; cdr3_aa: CATSRGKTGELFF
d_call: TRBD1; cdr3_length: 15; j_call: TRBJ1-1; v_call: TRBV7-2; cdr3_aa: CASSLVAGGGPEAFF
d_call: NA; cdr3_length: 13; j_call: TRBJ2-5; v_call: TRBV20-1; cdr3_aa: CSAAGLYQETQYF
d_call: NA; cdr3_length: 16; j_call: TRBJ2-1; v_call: TRBV6-6; cdr3_aa: CASSYSDSTLGNEQFF
d_call: NA; cdr3_length: 13; j_call: TRBJ1-2; v_call: TRBV3-1; cdr3_aa: CASSQGAVVGYTF
d_call: NA; cdr3_length: 11; j_call: TRBJ1-2; v_call: TRBV20-1; cdr3_aa: CSARGAYGYTF
d_call: NA; cdr3_length: 12; j_call: TRBJ2-7; v_call: TRBV6-6; cdr3_aa: CASSRGSYEQYF